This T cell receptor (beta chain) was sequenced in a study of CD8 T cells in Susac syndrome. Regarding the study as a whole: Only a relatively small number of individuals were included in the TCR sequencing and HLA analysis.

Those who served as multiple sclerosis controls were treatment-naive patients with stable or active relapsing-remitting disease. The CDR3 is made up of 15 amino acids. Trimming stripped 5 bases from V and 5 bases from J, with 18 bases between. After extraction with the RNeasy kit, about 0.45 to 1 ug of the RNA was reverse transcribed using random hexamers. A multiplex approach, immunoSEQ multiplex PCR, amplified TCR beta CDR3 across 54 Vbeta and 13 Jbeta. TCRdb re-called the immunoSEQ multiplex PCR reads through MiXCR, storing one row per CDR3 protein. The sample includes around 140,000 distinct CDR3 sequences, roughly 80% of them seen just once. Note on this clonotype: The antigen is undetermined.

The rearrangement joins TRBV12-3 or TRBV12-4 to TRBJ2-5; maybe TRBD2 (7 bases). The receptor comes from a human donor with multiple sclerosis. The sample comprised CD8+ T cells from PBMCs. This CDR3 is CASSPGGGAAETQYF. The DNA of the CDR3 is TGTGCCAGCAGTCCCGGTGGGGGGGCGGCCGAGACCCAGTACTTC.